The T cell receptor (beta chain) described here comes from a study of vaccination effects on CD4 cells after COVID-19. About the study: Either the mRNA-1273 or the BNT162b2 vaccine was given to participants as two doses.

The CDR3 extends over 14 amino acids. The germline V and J ends were trimmed by 2 bases and 10 bases, with 14 bases remaining between them. Looked up from germline, CDR1 is MNHEY and CDR2 is SVGAGI. As for this clone: Its cognate antigen is unknown.

With the ViraFEST assay, the study expanded antigen-specific CD4+ T cells using viral peptide pools, then sequenced them. After more than 9 days in culture, the CD4+ T cells were isolated. Nobody among the vaccine recipients had prior SARS-CoV-2 infection (nucleocapsid antibodies were negative). Cultures had half their medium replaced with IL-2 medium on days 3 and 7. Findings and caveats of the study: Healthy vaccinees' vaccine-induced clones included only 1 of 255 that recognized common cold coronaviruses.

Profiled with immunoSEQ multiplex PCR; TCRdb holds only in-frame clones, not every one. The sample consists of about 24,000 clones, 74% of them appearing once. Here the sequenced sample was CD4+ T cells from PBMCs cultured with SARS-CoV-2 spike peptides, taken before COVID-19 vaccination. The source is a human donor who received a COVID-19 vaccine. The chain carries TRBV6-5 and TRBJ1-4, with D possibly TRBD1 on 5 matching bases. The CDR3 DNA follows: TGTGCCAGCAGTTACGAGGGGATCCTAGGAAAACTGTTTTTT. Its translation is CASSYEGILGKLFF.